This TCR beta chain was sequenced for a study of tumor-infiltrating T cells and Merkel cell polyomavirus. Looking at the study overall: CD8+ T cells recognized the Merkel cell polyomavirus KLL epitope. Study-level findings and limits: A limitation is the study's small number of patients.

TCRdb's table, derived via immunoSEQ multiplex PCR, lists solely in-frame clones and lacks some. The sample has 2,000 to 2,500 clones, roughly 98% seen once. Robust Merkel cell polyomavirus Large T antigen positivity by immunohistochemistry was seen in all patients' tumors. Remarks on this clone: Its antigen is currently unknown.

V gave up 0 bases and J gave up 7 bases; unmatched junction bases: 11. There are 16 residues in the CDR3. Germline V gives CDR1 LGHNA, CDR2 YNFKEQ. The source material was lymph node tissue. The receptor comes from a man between 70 and 80 years old with Merkel cell carcinoma. The chain uses TRBV4-2 and TRBJ1-2; 7 bases map to TRBD1. The CDR3 nucleotides are TGTGCCAGCAGCCAAGAAACGGTAGGGGGCTTGGCTGGCTACACCTTC. It encodes CASSQETVGGLAGYTF.